The source of this T cell receptor beta chain is a study of identical twins. The V segment lost 3 bases and the J segment 7 bases; nucleotides outside the gene matches: 11. CDR1 and CDR2 (germline): SGHRS, YFSETQ. CDR3 length: 17 residues. Template switching added a universal primer binding site, and final cDNA carried unique molecular identifiers. From the 5' RACE reads, TCRdb called clonotypes with MiXCR, one entry per CDR3 protein. The table shows approximately 700,000 distinct CDR3 sequences, with 5.5% to 6.5% occurring only once. This clonotype was seen many times. This chain uses TRBV5-1 with TRBJ2-2; 11 nucleotides align to TRBD1. The sequenced material came from naive T cells sorted from blood. The receptor comes from a man aged 18 to 29 in good health. In nucleotides, the CDR3 is TGCGCCAGCAGCTGGAAAGCCGGGACAGGGGGAAGCGGGGAGCTGTTTTTT. Amino acid sequence: CASSWKAGTGGSGELFF. Full variable domain (rest looked up from reference TRBV5-1 and TRBJ2-2): KAGVTQTPRYLIKTRGQQVTLSCSPISGHRSVSWYQQTPGQGLQFLFEYFSETQRNKGNFPGRFSGRQFSNSRSEMNVSTLELGDSALYLCASSWKAGTGGSGELFFGEGSRLTVL.